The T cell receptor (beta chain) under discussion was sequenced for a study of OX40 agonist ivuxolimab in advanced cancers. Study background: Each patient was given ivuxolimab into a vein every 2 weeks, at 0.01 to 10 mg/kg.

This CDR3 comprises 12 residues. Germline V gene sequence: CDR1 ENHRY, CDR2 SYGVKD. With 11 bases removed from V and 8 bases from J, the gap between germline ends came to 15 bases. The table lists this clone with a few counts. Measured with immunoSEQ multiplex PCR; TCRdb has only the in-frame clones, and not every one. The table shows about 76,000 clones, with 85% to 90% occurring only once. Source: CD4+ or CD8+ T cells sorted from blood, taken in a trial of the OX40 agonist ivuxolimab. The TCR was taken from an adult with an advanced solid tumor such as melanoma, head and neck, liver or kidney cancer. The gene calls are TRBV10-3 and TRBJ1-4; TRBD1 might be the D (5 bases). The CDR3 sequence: CAVSGREEKLFF. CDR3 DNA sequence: TGTGCCGTCTCAGGGAGGGAAGAAAAACTGTTTTTT.